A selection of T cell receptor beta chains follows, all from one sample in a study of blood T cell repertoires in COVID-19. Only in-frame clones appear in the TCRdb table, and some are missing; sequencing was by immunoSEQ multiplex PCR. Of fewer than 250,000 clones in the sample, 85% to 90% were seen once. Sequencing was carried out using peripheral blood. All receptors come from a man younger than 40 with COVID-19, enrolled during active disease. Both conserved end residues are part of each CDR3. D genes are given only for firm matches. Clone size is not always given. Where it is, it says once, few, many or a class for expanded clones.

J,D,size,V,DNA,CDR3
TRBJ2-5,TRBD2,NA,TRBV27,TGTGCCAGCAGTCCGGGGACTAGCGGGCACGGTCAAGAGACCCAGTACTTC,CASSPGTSGHGQETQYF
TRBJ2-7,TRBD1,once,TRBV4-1,TGCGCCAGCAGCCAAGAGCTACAGGGGGCCTACGAGCAGTACTTC,CASSQELQGAYEQYF
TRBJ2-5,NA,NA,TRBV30,TGTGCCTGGAGTACAGGGGGGGAGGAGACCCAGTACTTC,CAWSTGGEETQYF
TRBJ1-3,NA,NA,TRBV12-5,TGTGCTAGTGGTTTAGAGATCTCTGGAAACACCATATATTTT,CASGLEISGNTIYF
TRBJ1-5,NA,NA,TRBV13,TGTGCCAGCCGTCAGGGGACTCAGCCCCAGCATTTT,CASRQGTQPQHF
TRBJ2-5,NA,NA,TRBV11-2,TGTGCCAGCAGCCGGGATGAAGAGACCCAGTACTTC,CASSRDEETQYF
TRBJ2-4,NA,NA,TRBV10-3,TGTGCCATCAGTGTGAGTGGTCAGGGAAAAAACATTCAGTACTTC,CAISVSGQGKNIQYF
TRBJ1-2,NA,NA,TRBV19,TGTGCCAGTAGTATAGCTTCAGGGATTGGGGATGGCTACACCTTC,CASSIASGIGDGYTF
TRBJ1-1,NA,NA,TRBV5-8,TGTGCCAGCAGCTTGGGAGGGGGGAACACTGAAGCTTTCTTT,CASSLGGGNTEAFF
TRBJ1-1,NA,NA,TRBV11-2,TGTGCCAGCAGCTTAGTTCTCGGCAGGGATACTGAAGCTTTCTTT,CASSLVLGRDTEAFF
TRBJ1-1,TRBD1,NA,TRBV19,TGTGCCAGTAGTATGGGGCAGGGGGCCGCAGAAGCTTTCTTT,CASSMGQGAAEAFF
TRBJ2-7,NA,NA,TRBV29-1,TGCAGCGTTGAAGATGAAACAGACCTGGAGCAGTACTTC,CSVEDETDLEQYF
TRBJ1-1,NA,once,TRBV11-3,TGTGCCAGCAGCTCCACATCCACAGGGACTTTCTTT,CASSSTSTGTFF
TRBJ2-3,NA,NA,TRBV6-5,TGTGCCAGCAGTCTACTGTCTAGCGTTACAGATACGCAGTATTTT,CASSLLSSVTDTQYF
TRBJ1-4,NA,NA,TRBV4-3,TGCGCCAGCAGCCAAGATCTTAGCGGAACGGTTTTTAATGAAAAACTGTTTTTT,CASSQDLSGTVFNEKLFF
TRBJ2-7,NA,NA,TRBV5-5,TGTGCCAGCAGTTGGCAGGCTTCCTACGAGCAGTACTTC,CASSWQASYEQYF
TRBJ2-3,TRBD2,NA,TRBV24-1,TGTGCCACCAGTGATTTGGGCGGGAGCGCAGATACGCAGTATTTT,CATSDLGGSADTQYF
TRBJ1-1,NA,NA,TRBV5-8,TGTGCCAGCAGCTTGGCCTACAGGGAGAGGAGCACTGAAGCTTTCTTT,CASSLAYRERSTEAFF
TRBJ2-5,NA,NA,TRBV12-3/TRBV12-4,TGTGCCAGCAGTTTAAGGGGAGAGACCCAGTACTTC,CASSLRGETQYF
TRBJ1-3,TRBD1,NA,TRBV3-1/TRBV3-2,TGTGCCAGCAGCCAGCTCGTGACAGGGAGTGGAAACACCATATATTTT,CASSQLVTGSGNTIYF
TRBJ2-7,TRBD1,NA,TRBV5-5,TGTGCCAGCAGCTTGGTATTCCCCGGGACAGCTTACGAGCAGTACTTC,CASSLVFPGTAYEQYF
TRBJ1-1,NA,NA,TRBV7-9,TGTGCCAGCAGCTTAGGCAGGGGAGTAGCTGAAGCTTTCTTT,CASSLGRGVAEAFF
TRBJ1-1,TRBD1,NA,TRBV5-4,TGTGCCAGCAGCTTACAGGGGGAAGCTTTCTTT,CASSLQGEAFF
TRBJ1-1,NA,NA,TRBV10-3,TGTGCCATCAGTGAGATACAGCAAGAAGCTTTCTTT,CAISEIQQEAFF
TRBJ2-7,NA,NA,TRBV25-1,TGTGCCAGCAGCCCCCCCCGGGAGCCCTCCTACGAGCAGTACTTC,CASSPPREPSYEQYF
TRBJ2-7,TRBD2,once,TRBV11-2,TGTGCCAGCAGCTTAGATCTAGCGGGAGGGCCCGGGTACTTC,CASSLDLAGGPGYF
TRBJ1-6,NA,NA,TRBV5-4,TGTGCCAGCAGCTTGGAGGAGGGGAGCTCCTATAATTCACCCCTCCACTTT,CASSLEEGSSYNSPLHF
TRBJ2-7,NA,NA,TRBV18,TGTGCCAGCTCACCCTCGACTGGCAGCTCCTACGAGCAGTACTTC,CASSPSTGSSYEQYF
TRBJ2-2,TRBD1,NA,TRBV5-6,TGTGCCAGCAGCCATTACAGGGGGCGCGAAACCGGGGAGCTGTTTTTT,CASSHYRGRETGELFF
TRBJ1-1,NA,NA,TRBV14,TGTGCCAGCAGCCACGCAGAGAACACTGAAGCTTTCTTT,CASSHAENTEAFF
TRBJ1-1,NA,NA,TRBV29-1,TGCAGCGCCCGGACAGACATGAACACTGAAGCTTTCTTT,CSARTDMNTEAFF